The T cell receptor (beta chain) described here comes from a study of low-dose radiotherapy and immunotherapy resistance in tumors. Study details: Administration of intravenous cyclophosphamide at 200 mg/m2 took place every two weeks, one day before radiation and immunotherapy.

This clonotype came up many times. Alpha and beta chains were covered, as first-strand cDNA relied on TRAV- and TRBV-specific primers. The TCRs were subjected to amplification over 20 PCR cycles employing a constant-region primer in conjunction with a V-primer adapter. mRNA, after isolation, was amplified by in vitro transcription. TCRdb analysed the reads with MiXCR anew, one entry per CDR3 protein. Altogether tens of thousands of distinct CDR3 sequences are present, around 25% being singletons, with the ten largest covering under 6.5%. Time point reported: before trial treatment. The CDR3 extends over 17 amino acids.

The V call is TRBV21-1, the J call TRBJ2-3; the table names TRBD2, a call not compared with the DNA. TRBV21-1 corresponds to a pseudogene. The specimen was PBMCs, collected before treatment. This clonotype was obtained from a male donor with prostate cancer. CDR3 in amino acids: CASLPLPTLLEADTQYF. In DNA form, the CDR3 reads TGTGCCAGCTTGCCTTTACCGACCCTCCTTGAGGCCGATACGCAGTATTTT.